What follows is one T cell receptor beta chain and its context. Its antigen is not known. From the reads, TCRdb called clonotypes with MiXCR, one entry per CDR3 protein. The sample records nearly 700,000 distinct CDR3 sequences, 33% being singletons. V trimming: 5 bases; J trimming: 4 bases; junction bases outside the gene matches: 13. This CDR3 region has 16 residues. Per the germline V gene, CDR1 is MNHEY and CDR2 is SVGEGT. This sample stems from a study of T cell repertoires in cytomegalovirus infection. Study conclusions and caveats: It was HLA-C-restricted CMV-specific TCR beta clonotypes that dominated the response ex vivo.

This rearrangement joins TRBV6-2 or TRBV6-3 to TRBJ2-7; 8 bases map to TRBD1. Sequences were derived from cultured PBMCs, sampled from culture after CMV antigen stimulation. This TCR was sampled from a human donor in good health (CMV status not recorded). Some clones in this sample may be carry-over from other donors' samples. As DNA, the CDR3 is TGTGCCAGCAGTCGTAGGCCGACAGGGGCCACTTACGAGCAGTACTTC. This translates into CASSRRPTGATYEQYF.